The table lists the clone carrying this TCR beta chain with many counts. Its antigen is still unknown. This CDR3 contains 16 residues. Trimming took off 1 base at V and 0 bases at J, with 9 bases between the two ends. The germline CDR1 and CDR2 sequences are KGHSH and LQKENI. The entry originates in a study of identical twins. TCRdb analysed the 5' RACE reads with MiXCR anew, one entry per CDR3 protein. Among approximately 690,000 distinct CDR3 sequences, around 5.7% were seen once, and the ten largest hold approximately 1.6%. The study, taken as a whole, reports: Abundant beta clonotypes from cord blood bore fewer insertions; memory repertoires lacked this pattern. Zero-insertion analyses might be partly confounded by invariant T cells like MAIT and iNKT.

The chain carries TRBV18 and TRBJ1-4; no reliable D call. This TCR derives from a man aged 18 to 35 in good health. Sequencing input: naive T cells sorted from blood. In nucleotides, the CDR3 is TGTGCCAGCTCACCACGTGGTGGGTCAACTAATGAAAAACTGTTTTTT. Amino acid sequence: CASSPRGGSTNEKLFF.